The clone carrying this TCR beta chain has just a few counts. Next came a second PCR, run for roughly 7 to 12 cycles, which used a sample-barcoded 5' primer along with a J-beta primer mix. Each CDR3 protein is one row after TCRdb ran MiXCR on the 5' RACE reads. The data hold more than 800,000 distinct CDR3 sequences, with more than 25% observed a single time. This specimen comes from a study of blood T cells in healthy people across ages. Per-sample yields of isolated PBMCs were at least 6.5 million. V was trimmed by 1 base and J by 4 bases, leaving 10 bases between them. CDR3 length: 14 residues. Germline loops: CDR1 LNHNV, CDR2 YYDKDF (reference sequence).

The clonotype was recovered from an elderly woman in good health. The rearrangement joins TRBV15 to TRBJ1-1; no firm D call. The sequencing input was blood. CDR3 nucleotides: TGTGCCACCAGCAGAGGTGGGGTTGCCACTGAAGCTTTCTTT. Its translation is CATSRGGVATEAFF. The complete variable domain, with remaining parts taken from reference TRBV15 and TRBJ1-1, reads DAMVIQNPRYQVTQFGKPVTLSCSQTLNHNVMYWYQQKSSQAPKLLFHYYDKDFNNEADTPDNFQSRRPNTSFCFLDIRSPGLGDTAMYLCATSRGGVATEAFFGQGTRLTVV.